The 28 T cell receptor beta chains listed next were all sequenced from one sample in a study of CD8 T cells in ankylosing spondylitis. Using its own MiXCR run on the 5' RACE reads, TCRdb lists one record per CDR3 protein. The sample yields 30,000 to 45,000 distinct CDR3 sequences, about an eighth seen once. Sequencing was performed on synovial fluid, either unsorted or a sorted T cell fraction (not recorded which). The receptors come from a male donor with ankylosing spondylitis.

The chain carries TRBV15 and TRBJ2-1; a possible D gene is TRBD1 (5 bases). The germline gives CDR1 LNHNV, CDR2 YYDKDF (reference sequence). CDR3 length: 16 amino acids. Trimming shortened V by 3 bases and J by 2 bases, and 14 bases separated the two germline ends. The CDR3 DNA reads as TGTGCCACCAGCAGTGAACAGGTTTTTACCTACAATGAGCAGTTCTTC. Translation gives CATSSEQVFTYNEQFF.

This clonotype was detected many times. This chain connects TRBV6-2 or TRBV6-3 to TRBJ2-7; tentative D call: TRBD2 (7 bases). The germline V and J ends were trimmed by 7 bases and 5 bases, with 18 bases remaining between them. There are 14 residues in the CDR3. CDR1 is MNHEY and CDR2 is SVGEGT in the germline V gene. The CDR3 bases are TGTGCCAGCAATCGGGGGGCCGACTCGGACGAGCAGTACTTC. Translating it yields CASNRGADSDEQYF.

This clonotype was recorded a few times. The rearrangement links TRBV4-1 to TRBJ1-1, with D uncertain. Looked up from germline, CDR1 is MGHRA and CDR2 is YSYEKL. The length of the CDR3 is 13 residues. V was cut by 5 bases and J by 0 bases, with 7 bases left in between. The CDR3 nucleotides are TGCGCCAGCAGCAGCCAAATGAACACTGAAGCTTTCTTT. It yields the protein CASSSQMNTEAFF.

The chain carries TRBV11-2 and TRBJ2-1, with a tentative D call TRBD1 (6 bases). The V gene's germline CDR1 is SGHAT and CDR2 FQNNGV. The CDR3 loop spans 19 amino acids. Trimming left V 5 bases short and J 4 bases short, with 27 bases between. The CDR3 here is CASSRWTVWNLEGYNEQFF. The CDR3 DNA sequence: TGTGCCAGCAGCCGCTGGACAGTATGGAATCTAGAGGGGTACAATGAGCAGTTCTTC.

Ten or more counts support this clonotype. V is TRBV7-9 and J is TRBJ2-1, with 8 bases matching TRBD2. V was clipped by 0 bases and J by 9 bases; unmatched bases: 7. The CDR3 sequence is 15 residues long. The V gene's germline CDR1 is SEHNR and CDR2 FQNEAQ (reference sequence). CDR3 sequence: CASSLASGGAGEQFF. CDR3 sequence (DNA): TGTGCCAGCAGCTTAGCGTCGGGGGGGGCAGGTGAGCAGTTCTTC.

In its sample, this clonotype was seen many times. The chain is built from TRBV6-1 and TRBJ2-5, with 7 positions matching TRBD1. The CDR3 length is 15 residues. Germline CDR1 MNHNS, CDR2 SASEGT. V dropped 0 bases and J dropped 2; count of bases not matched to a gene: 3. CDR3 residues: CASSEATGQQETQYF. Written as DNA, the CDR3 is TGTGCCAGCAGTGAAGCTACGGGACAGCAAGAGACCCAGTACTTC.

This clonotype was counted between two and nine times. The chain couples TRBV7-3 to TRBJ2-1; TRBD2 agrees at 8 bases. Per germline, CDR1 SGHTA and CDR2 FQGTGA. There are 15 residues in the CDR3. V trimming: 5 bases; J trimming: 4 bases; junction bases outside the gene matches: 7. In DNA form, the CDR3 reads TGTGCCAGCAGCGAAAGCGGCGGGGGGTACAATGAGCAGTTCTTC. Translating gives CASSESGGGYNEQFF.

This clonotype was counted only a few times. The chain has TRBV12-3 or TRBV12-4 and TRBJ2-3; D tentatively fits TRBD1 or TRBD2 (5 bases each). The CDR3 is made up of 13 amino acids. Trimming pared 5 bases from V and 11 bases from J, leaving 17 bases between. CDR3 bases: TGTGCCAGCAGTCCCTTAGGGCCGAGGGGGCAGTATTTT. Protein sequence: CASSPLGPRGQYF.

This clonotype was counted many times. The V call is TRBV12-3 or TRBV12-4, the J call TRBJ2-1, with TRBD2 matching over 10 bases. Germline trimming cut 4 bases from V and 9 bases from J; bases unmatched to any gene: 12. The CDR3 totals 16 residues. CDR3 region: CASSSGLAATSGEQFF. The CDR3, as DNA: TGTGCCAGCAGTTCTGGACTAGCGGCGACTTCGGGTGAGCAGTTCTTC.

This clonotype was counted between two and nine times. This chain uses TRBV6-5 with TRBJ2-7, with D unclear. This CDR3 has 14 amino acids. Germline-derived CDR1 and CDR2 are MNHEY and SVGAGI. V lost 0 bases to trimming and J lost 2 bases, with 8 bases between them. DNA for the CDR3: TGTGCCAGCAGTTACTCGGGCAGACCCTACGAGCAGTACTTC. It translates to CASSYSGRPYEQYF.

The J gene is TRBJ2-5, the V gene TRBV18; D gene uncertain. CDR3 size: 13 residues. CDR1 is KGHSH, CDR2 LQKENI, per germline. With 0 bases removed from V and 4 bases from J, the gap between germline ends came to 6 bases. CDR3 in DNA: TGTGCCAGCTCACCACCGGATCGAGAGACCCAGTACTTC. Residues: CASSPPDRETQYF.

A few counts support this clonotype. The V gene is TRBV6-2 or TRBV6-3, the J gene TRBJ2-7; D uncertain. V dropped 6 bases and J dropped 3 bases, with 6 bases sitting between them. The CDR3 totals 11 residues. Germline V gene lookup returns CDR1 MNHEY and CDR2 SVGEGT. This CDR3 reads CASSQNYEQYF. CDR3 in DNA: TGTGCCAGCAGCCAAAACTACGAGCAGTACTTC.

The V and J genes are TRBV30 and TRBJ2-3; maybe TRBD1 (5 bases). Trimming removed 0 bases at V and 8 bases at J, with 12 bases between. Germline V gene lookup returns CDR1 GTSNPN and CDR2 SVGIG (reference sequence). CDR3 length: 13 residues. CDR3 coding DNA: TGTGCCTGGAGTGTAGGGGCCCTCGGTACGCAGTATTTT. This codes for CAWSVGALGTQYF.

The rearrangement joins TRBV6-5 to TRBJ2-1, with 11 nucleotides matching TRBD1. V shed 0 bases, J shed 6 bases, and the junction held 1 base outside the gene matches. CDR3 size: 15 residues. Germline assignment: CDR1 MNHEY and CDR2 SVGAGI. DNA of the CDR3: TGTGCCAGCAGTTACTCGGGGACAGGGGGCAATGAGCAGTTCTTC. Amino acids: CASSYSGTGGNEQFF.

This rearrangement joins TRBV28 to TRBJ2-3; D remains ambiguous. Germline-derived CDR1 and CDR2 are MDHEN and SYDVKM. Trimming removed 5 bases at V and 7 bases at J, with 7 bases between. This CDR3 has 11 amino acids. Here the CDR3 reads CASSKSYTQYF. The CDR3 coding sequence is TGTGCCAGCAGTAAATCGTATACGCAGTATTTT.

The chain employs TRBV6-1 and TRBJ2-1, with a tentative D call TRBD2 (6 bases). Trimming removed 4 bases from V and 4 bases from J, with 11 bases in between. The CDR3 covers 14 residues. Germline V gene data show CDR1 as MNHNS and CDR2 as SASEGT. CDR3 sequence reads: CASSGGDHYNEQFF. In nucleotides, the CDR3 is TGTGCCAGCAGTGGGGGGGACCATTACAATGAGCAGTTCTTC.

This rearrangement joins TRBV29-1 to TRBJ2-5; 10 bases fit TRBD2. The CDR3 sequence is 13 residues long. In germline, CDR1 is SQVTM, CDR2 ANQGSEA. The trim removed 3 bases at V and 5 bases at J, leaving 3 bases unmatched. In DNA form, the CDR3 reads TGCAGCGTTGATCTGGGACTAGCGGAGACCCAGTACTTC. Translation gives CSVDLGLAETQYF.

The CDR3 nucleotides are TGTGCCAGCAGTTACTACGTACAGGGTAAACCGGTTCGCTACACCTTC. Its protein product is CASSYYVQGKPVRYTF. The chain couples TRBV6-5 to TRBJ1-2, with D perhaps matching TRBD1 (6 bases). Trimming left V 1 base short and J 9 bases short, with 21 bases between. Per the germline V gene, CDR1 is MNHEY and CDR2 is SVGAGI. The CDR3 loop spans 16 amino acids.

The chain has TRBV25-1 and TRBJ2-1; 13 nucleotides agree with TRBD2. Germline V CDR1 and CDR2: MGHDK, SYGVNS. This CDR3 comprises 18 residues. The trim removed 2 bases at V and 10 bases at J, leaving 14 bases unmatched. The CDR3 DNA follows: TGTGCCAGCAGTGAACCTGGGGCCGGGACTAGCGGGATGAAGGAGCAGTTCTTC. Its translation: CASSEPGAGTSGMKEQFF.

This clonotype was counted between two and nine times. The gene calls are TRBV5-1 and TRBJ2-2; the match to TRBD1 covers 9 bases. J lost 4 bases, V lost 1 base, and 2 bases had no gene match. Germline CDR1 SGHRS, CDR2 YFSETQ. The CDR3 runs to 15 residues. The CDR3 here is CASSLKQGATGELFF. CDR3 sequence (DNA): TGCGCCAGCAGCTTGAAACAGGGGGCCACCGGGGAGCTGTTTTTT.

This clonotype has just a few counts. The chain links TRBV5-1 to TRBJ1-1; the D is unclear. The length of the CDR3 is 14 residues. Germline CDR1 SGHRS, CDR2 YFSETQ. V lost 7 bases and J lost 1, with 14 bases in between. CDR3 sequence (DNA): TGCGCCAGCGTCCCAATGTTGGGGAACACTGAAGCTTTCTTT. This encodes CASVPMLGNTEAFF.

V and J are TRBV12-3 or TRBV12-4 and TRBJ1-1; a weak D match, TRBD1 (5 bases). Trimming stripped 3 bases from V and 3 bases from J, with 11 bases between. The CDR3 consists of 14 residues. CDR3 protein: CASSFQGTDTEAFF. The DNA of the CDR3 is TGTGCCAGCAGTTTTCAGGGTACGGACACTGAAGCTTTCTTT.

The chain combines TRBV9 with TRBJ2-7; D is tentatively TRBD1 or TRBD2 (5 bases each). From germline, CDR1 is SGDLS and CDR2 YYNGEE. The V gene lost 0 bases and the J gene lost 5 bases, with 15 bases spanning the gap. The length of the CDR3 is 15 residues. The CDR3 DNA reads TGTGCCAGCAGCGTAGATTGGACCTGGGGGAACGAGCAGTACTTC. Its protein product is CASSVDWTWGNEQYF. The entire variable domain, with the rest obtained from reference TRBV9 and TRBJ2-7, is as follows: DSGVTQTPKHLITATGQRVTLRCSPRSGDLSVYWYQQSLDQGLQFLIQYYNGEERAKGNILERFSAQQFPDLHSELNLSSLELGDSALYFCASSVDWTWGNEQYFGPGTRLTVT.

The chain is built from TRBV6-2 or TRBV6-3 and TRBJ2-1; 13 nucleotides align to TRBD2. This CDR3 has 18 amino acids. Unmatched junction bases numbered 15, after V lost 4 bases and J lost 9 bases. CDR1 and CDR2 (germline): MNHEY, SVGEGT. As DNA, the CDR3 is TGTGCCAGCAGTTTCCGACTAGCGGGAGGCCAAGGTATCGGTGAGCAGTTCTTC. This translates into CASSFRLAGGQGIGEQFF.

The rearrangement links TRBV2 to TRBJ2-1; 11 nucleotides match TRBD2. Germline V gene sequence: CDR1 SNHLY, CDR2 FYNNEI. V dropped 5 bases and J dropped 5; count of bases not matched to a gene: 5. The CDR3 has 15 residues. DNA for the CDR3: TGTGCCAGCAGTCGACTAGCGGGGCAAAACAATGAGCAGTTCTTC. Translation: CASSRLAGQNNEQFF.

This clonotype has a count of ten or more. The CDR3, as DNA: TGTGCCAGCAGCTTTTTCGCCGCGGGCACATACGAGCAGTACTTC. This codes for CASSFFAAGTYEQYF. This chain uses TRBV5-5 with TRBJ2-7; TRBD2 is a possible D gene (5 bases). The CDR3 sequence is 15 residues long. V was trimmed by 2 bases and J by 4 bases, leaving 16 bases between them. Germline lookup yields CDR1 SGHKS and CDR2 YYEKEE (reference sequence).

This clonotype was detected ten times or more. CDR3 loop: CATSDLRAGAYTQYF. In DNA form, the CDR3 reads TGTGCCACCAGTGATTTAAGGGCGGGGGCTTATACGCAGTATTTT. The genes are TRBV24-1 and TRBJ2-3, with TRBD2 as a possible D gene (7 bases). This CDR3 has 15 amino acids. Germline CDR1 KGHDR, CDR2 SFDVKD. V was shortened by 1 base and J by 7 bases, with 14 bases between the two germline ends.

This clonotype was seen only a few times. The chain joins TRBV9 to TRBJ2-3, with 8 bases fitting TRBD2. Per germline, CDR1 SGDLS and CDR2 YYNGEE. The CDR3 has 15 residues. J was trimmed by 6 bases and V by 0 bases; bases with no gene match: 6. Here the CDR3 reads CASSVGTSGRDTQYF. The CDR3 DNA follows: TGTGCCAGCAGCGTAGGAACTAGCGGACGGGATACGCAGTATTTT.